This TCR beta chain originates from a study of blood T cell repertoires in COVID-19. Whole-study context: Samples representing acute and convalescent COVID-19 were sourced from the United States, Italy and Spain.

The study counted Cohort 3 donors as recovered given two negative PCRs, clearance, or symptom resolution. The CDR3 totals 15 residues. With 2 bases clipped from V and 4 bases from J, the junction kept 8 bases outside the gene matches. Germline CDR1 is SGHRS and CDR2 is YFSETQ. Only in-frame clones appear in the TCRdb table, and some are missing; sequencing was by immunoSEQ multiplex PCR. Of approximately 170,000 clones listed, 70% to 90% are singletons. The sequenced sample consisted of PBMCs or T cells enriched from blood (not recorded which). The TCR was taken from a man aged 35-49 years who had recovered from COVID-19. The chain recombines TRBV5-1 with TRBJ1-1; 7 bases map to TRBD1. The CDR3 reads CASSFRGGAGTEAFF. As DNA, the CDR3 is TGCGCCAGCAGCTTCCGAGGGGGCGCCGGCACTGAAGCTTTCTTT.